These T cell receptor beta chains were read from a single sample in a study of OX40 agonist ivuxolimab in advanced cancers. The method was immunoSEQ multiplex PCR; TCRdb's version includes in-frame clones alone and lacks a portion of them. The data show around 14,000 clones, around nine tenths seen once. The source was CD4+ or CD8+ T cells sorted from blood, collected in a trial of the OX40 agonist ivuxolimab. Every receptor here comes from an adult with an advanced solid tumor such as melanoma, head and neck, liver or kidney cancer. Both conserved end residues are trimmed from each CDR3.

v_call cdr3_aa
TRBV21-1 ASSPLEAVDYGYT
TRBV2 ASGRQIAKNIQY
TRBV2 ASSYTVGGYNEQF
TRBV7-6 ASSLVEGNTEAF
TRBV5-4 ASSLEGDRGATVGYT
TRBV30 AWAWDNGGEKLF
TRBV19 ASSTGQWSSYEQY
TRBV7-9 ASSLEIGNQPQH
TRBV9 ASSVRQGGLQETQY
TRBV5-4 ASSTAGTGGADGYT